What follows are 4 T cell receptor beta chains derived from one specimen sequenced in a study of blood T cell repertoires in COVID-19. Produced via immunoSEQ multiplex PCR; TCRdb's table is partial and in-frame only. The table shows approximately 180,000 clones, with around 87% occurring only once. The specimen was peripheral blood. The receptors here all came from a woman aged 70 to 79 with COVID-19, enrolled during active disease.

The CDR3 here is CASSRRTSGSTDTQYF. As DNA, the CDR3 is TGTGCCAGCAGCCGCCGGACTAGCGGGAGTACAGATACGCAGTATTTT. This sequence joins TRBV4-2 and TRBJ2-3; 13 bases match TRBD2. CDR3 length equals 16 residues. Germline V lookup: CDR1 LGHNA, CDR2 YNFKEQ. V shed 4 bases and J 3 bases; nucleotides not matched to a gene: 4.

V is TRBV20-1 and J is TRBJ1-2; 9 nucleotides match TRBD1. The CDR3 length is 13 residues. The ends lost 4 bases at V and 8 bases at J; junction bases unmatched: 8. CDR1 and CDR2 from the germline V gene are DFQATT and SNEGSKA (reference sequence). The CDR3 DNA is TGCAGTGCTATTGAACAGGGGGCGAGGGGCTACACCTTC. Translated, it gives CSAIEQGARGYTF.

The chain combines TRBV5-1 with TRBJ1-1; a possible D gene is TRBD1 (6 bases). The CDR3 contains 14 residues. Germline CDR1 reads SGHRS; CDR2 reads YFSETQ. V dropped 3 bases and J dropped 4 bases, with 13 bases sitting between them. Here the CDR3 reads CASSSRGLTTEAFF. In nucleotides, the CDR3 is TGCGCCAGCAGCTCCAGGGGTTTGACCACTGAAGCTTTCTTT.

This chain links TRBV2 with TRBJ2-5; 14 bases match TRBD2. The V gene's germline CDR1 is SNHLY and CDR2 FYNNEI. CDR3 size: 14 residues. V lost 8 bases to trimming and J lost 4 bases; unmatched junction nucleotides: 3. This CDR3 reads CASSGLAGVETQYF. CDR3 bases: TGTGCCAGCTCGGGACTAGCGGGAGTAGAGACCCAGTACTTC.